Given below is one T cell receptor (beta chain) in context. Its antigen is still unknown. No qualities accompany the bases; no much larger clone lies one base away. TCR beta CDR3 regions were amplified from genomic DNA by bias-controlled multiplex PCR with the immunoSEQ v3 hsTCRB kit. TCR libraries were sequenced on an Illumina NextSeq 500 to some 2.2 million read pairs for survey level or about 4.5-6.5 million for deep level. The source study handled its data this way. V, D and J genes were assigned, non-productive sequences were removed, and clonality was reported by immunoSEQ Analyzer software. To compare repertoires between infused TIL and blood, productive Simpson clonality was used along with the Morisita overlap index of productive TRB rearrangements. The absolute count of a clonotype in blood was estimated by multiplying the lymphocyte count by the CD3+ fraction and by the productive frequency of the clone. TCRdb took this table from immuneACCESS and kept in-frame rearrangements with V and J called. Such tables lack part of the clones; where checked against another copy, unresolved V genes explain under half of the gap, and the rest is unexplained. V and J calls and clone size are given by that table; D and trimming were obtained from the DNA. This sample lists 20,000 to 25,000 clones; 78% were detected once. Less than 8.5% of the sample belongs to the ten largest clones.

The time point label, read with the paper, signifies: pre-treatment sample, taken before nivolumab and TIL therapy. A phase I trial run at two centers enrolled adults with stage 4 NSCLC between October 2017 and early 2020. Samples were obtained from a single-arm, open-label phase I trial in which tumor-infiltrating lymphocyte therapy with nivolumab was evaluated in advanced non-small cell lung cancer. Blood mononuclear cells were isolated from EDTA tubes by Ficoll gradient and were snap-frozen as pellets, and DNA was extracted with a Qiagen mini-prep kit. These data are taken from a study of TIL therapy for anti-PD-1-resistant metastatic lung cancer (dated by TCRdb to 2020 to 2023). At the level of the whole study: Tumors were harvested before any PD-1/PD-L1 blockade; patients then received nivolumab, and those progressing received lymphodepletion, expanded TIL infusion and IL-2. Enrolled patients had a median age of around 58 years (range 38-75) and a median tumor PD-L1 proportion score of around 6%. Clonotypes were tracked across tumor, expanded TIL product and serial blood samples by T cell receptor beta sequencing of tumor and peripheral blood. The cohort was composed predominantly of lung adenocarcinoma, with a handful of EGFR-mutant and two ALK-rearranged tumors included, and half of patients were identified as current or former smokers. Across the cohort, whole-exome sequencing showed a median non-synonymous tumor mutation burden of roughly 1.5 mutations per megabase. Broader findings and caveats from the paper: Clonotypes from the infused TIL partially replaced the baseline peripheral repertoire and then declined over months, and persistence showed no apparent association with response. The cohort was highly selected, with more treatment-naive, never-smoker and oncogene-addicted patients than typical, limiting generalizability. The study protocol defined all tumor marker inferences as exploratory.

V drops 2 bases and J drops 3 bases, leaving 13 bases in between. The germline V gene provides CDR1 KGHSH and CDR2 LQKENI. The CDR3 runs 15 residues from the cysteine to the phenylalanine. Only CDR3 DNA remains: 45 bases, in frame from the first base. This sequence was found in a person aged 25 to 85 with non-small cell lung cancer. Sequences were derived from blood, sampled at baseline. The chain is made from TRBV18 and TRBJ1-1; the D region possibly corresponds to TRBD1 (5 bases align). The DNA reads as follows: TGTGCCAGCTCACCAATAAGGGGCAAGGACACTGAAGCTTTCTTT. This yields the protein CASSPIRGKDTEAFF.